This entry lists 9 T cell receptor beta chains sequenced from one sample in a study of blood T cell repertoires in COVID-19. Profiled with immunoSEQ multiplex PCR; TCRdb holds only in-frame clones, not every one. The top ten clones hold about a tenth of a sample with about 98,000 clones, roughly 82% of them seen once. Sequenced sample: peripheral blood. These receptors all stem from a man aged 65 to 79 with active or convalescent COVID-19.

The chain has TRBV5-4 and TRBJ2-3; 16 positions match TRBD2. The junction had 3 bases not matched to a gene; V was cut back by 10 bases and J by 1 base. Germline V gene sequence: CDR1 SGHNT, CDR2 YYREEE (reference sequence). This CDR3 comprises 15 residues. CDR3 sequence (DNA): TGTGCCGGAGGGACTAGCGGGGGGGGCACAGATACGCAGTATTTT. It encodes CAGGTSGGGTDTQYF.

This clone was detected only once. The V and J genes are TRBV5-8 and TRBJ2-7; weak D call: TRBD1 (6 bases). Germline values: CDR1 SGHTS, CDR2 YDEGEE. CDR3 size: 13 residues. Trimming left V 4 bases short and J 1 base short, with 9 bases between. CDR3 residues: CASSLGQSYEQYF. CDR3 DNA: TGTGCCAGCAGCCTCGGACAGTCCTACGAGCAGTACTTC. Together with reference TRBV5-8 and TRBJ2-7, the CDR3 gives the full variable domain: EAGVTQSPTHLIKTRGQQATLRCSPISGHTSVYWYQQALGLGLQFLLWYDEGEERNRGNFPPRFSGRQFPNYSSELNVNALELEDSALYLCASSLGQSYEQYFGPGTRLTVT.

In this sample, this clone turned up once. The rearrangement joins TRBV6-1 to TRBJ1-2; D uncertain. Trimming cost V 1 base and J 4 bases, with 13 bases left between them. The CDR3 is 15 amino acids. Germline CDR1 is MNHNS and CDR2 is SASEGT. CDR3 bases: TGTGCCAGCAGTGAAGTAAGATCGGGAGTCTATGGCTACACCTTC. The encoded protein is CASSEVRSGVYGYTF.

The chain carries TRBV5-4 and TRBJ1-2; a weak D match, TRBD1 (5 bases). CDR3 length: 12 residues. Trimming left V 1 base short and J 8 bases short, with 9 bases between. CDR1 is SGHNT and CDR2 is YYREEE in the germline V gene (reference sequence). CDR3 loop: CASSLRRGGYTF. The CDR3 nucleotides are TGTGCCAGCAGCTTGAGAAGGGGAGGCTACACCTTC.

The chain recombines TRBV11-3 with TRBJ2-5; 10 bases match TRBD1. This CDR3 contains 17 residues. CDR1 is SGHNT, CDR2 YENEEA, per germline. The ends lost 4 bases at V and 4 bases at J; junction bases unmatched: 12. The CDR3 region has the DNA TGTGCCAGCAGCTGGTTAGGGACAGGGGACGGTGGAGAGACCCAGTACTTC. Translated: CASSWLGTGDGGETQYF.

This clone was seen a few times. This rearrangement joins TRBV11-2 to TRBJ2-2, with TRBD2 as a possible D gene (5 bases). CDR1 and CDR2 (germline): SGHAT, FQNNGV. Trimming removed 1 base at V and 1 base at J, with 13 bases between. CDR3 length: 17 residues. DNA for the CDR3: TGTGCCAGCAGCTTAGCCGGACTCAACAGGAACACCGGGGAGCTGTTTTTT. This gives the protein CASSLAGLNRNTGELFF.

The chain recombines TRBV6-5 with TRBJ2-1; TRBD1 might be the D (6 bases). The CDR3 is made up of 12 amino acids. CDR1 MNHEY and CDR2 SVGAGI come from the germline V gene. V was shortened by 11 bases and J by 4 bases, with 12 bases between the two germline ends. The CDR3 region is CAAKGVYNEQFF. CDR3 DNA: TGTGCCGCAAAGGGGGTGTACAATGAGCAGTTCTTC.

This sequence joins TRBV11-3 and TRBJ2-3; D ambiguous. Germline CDR1 and CDR2: SGHNT and YENEEA. The germline V and J ends were trimmed by 1 base and 12 bases, with 14 bases remaining between them. The CDR3 runs to 13 residues. This chain's CDR3 is CASSLGSLDRQYF. The CDR3 coding sequence is TGTGCCAGCAGCTTAGGATCTCTAGACCGCCAGTATTTT.

The genes are TRBV20-1 and TRBJ1-2; 7 nucleotides line up with TRBD1. Germline V gives CDR1 DFQATT, CDR2 SNEGSKA (reference sequence). The trim removed 3 bases at V and 4 bases at J, leaving 5 bases unmatched. This CDR3 is 13 amino acids long. CDR3 residues: CSASAQGFYGYTF. The CDR3 DNA reads TGCAGTGCTAGTGCACAGGGGTTCTATGGCTACACCTTC.